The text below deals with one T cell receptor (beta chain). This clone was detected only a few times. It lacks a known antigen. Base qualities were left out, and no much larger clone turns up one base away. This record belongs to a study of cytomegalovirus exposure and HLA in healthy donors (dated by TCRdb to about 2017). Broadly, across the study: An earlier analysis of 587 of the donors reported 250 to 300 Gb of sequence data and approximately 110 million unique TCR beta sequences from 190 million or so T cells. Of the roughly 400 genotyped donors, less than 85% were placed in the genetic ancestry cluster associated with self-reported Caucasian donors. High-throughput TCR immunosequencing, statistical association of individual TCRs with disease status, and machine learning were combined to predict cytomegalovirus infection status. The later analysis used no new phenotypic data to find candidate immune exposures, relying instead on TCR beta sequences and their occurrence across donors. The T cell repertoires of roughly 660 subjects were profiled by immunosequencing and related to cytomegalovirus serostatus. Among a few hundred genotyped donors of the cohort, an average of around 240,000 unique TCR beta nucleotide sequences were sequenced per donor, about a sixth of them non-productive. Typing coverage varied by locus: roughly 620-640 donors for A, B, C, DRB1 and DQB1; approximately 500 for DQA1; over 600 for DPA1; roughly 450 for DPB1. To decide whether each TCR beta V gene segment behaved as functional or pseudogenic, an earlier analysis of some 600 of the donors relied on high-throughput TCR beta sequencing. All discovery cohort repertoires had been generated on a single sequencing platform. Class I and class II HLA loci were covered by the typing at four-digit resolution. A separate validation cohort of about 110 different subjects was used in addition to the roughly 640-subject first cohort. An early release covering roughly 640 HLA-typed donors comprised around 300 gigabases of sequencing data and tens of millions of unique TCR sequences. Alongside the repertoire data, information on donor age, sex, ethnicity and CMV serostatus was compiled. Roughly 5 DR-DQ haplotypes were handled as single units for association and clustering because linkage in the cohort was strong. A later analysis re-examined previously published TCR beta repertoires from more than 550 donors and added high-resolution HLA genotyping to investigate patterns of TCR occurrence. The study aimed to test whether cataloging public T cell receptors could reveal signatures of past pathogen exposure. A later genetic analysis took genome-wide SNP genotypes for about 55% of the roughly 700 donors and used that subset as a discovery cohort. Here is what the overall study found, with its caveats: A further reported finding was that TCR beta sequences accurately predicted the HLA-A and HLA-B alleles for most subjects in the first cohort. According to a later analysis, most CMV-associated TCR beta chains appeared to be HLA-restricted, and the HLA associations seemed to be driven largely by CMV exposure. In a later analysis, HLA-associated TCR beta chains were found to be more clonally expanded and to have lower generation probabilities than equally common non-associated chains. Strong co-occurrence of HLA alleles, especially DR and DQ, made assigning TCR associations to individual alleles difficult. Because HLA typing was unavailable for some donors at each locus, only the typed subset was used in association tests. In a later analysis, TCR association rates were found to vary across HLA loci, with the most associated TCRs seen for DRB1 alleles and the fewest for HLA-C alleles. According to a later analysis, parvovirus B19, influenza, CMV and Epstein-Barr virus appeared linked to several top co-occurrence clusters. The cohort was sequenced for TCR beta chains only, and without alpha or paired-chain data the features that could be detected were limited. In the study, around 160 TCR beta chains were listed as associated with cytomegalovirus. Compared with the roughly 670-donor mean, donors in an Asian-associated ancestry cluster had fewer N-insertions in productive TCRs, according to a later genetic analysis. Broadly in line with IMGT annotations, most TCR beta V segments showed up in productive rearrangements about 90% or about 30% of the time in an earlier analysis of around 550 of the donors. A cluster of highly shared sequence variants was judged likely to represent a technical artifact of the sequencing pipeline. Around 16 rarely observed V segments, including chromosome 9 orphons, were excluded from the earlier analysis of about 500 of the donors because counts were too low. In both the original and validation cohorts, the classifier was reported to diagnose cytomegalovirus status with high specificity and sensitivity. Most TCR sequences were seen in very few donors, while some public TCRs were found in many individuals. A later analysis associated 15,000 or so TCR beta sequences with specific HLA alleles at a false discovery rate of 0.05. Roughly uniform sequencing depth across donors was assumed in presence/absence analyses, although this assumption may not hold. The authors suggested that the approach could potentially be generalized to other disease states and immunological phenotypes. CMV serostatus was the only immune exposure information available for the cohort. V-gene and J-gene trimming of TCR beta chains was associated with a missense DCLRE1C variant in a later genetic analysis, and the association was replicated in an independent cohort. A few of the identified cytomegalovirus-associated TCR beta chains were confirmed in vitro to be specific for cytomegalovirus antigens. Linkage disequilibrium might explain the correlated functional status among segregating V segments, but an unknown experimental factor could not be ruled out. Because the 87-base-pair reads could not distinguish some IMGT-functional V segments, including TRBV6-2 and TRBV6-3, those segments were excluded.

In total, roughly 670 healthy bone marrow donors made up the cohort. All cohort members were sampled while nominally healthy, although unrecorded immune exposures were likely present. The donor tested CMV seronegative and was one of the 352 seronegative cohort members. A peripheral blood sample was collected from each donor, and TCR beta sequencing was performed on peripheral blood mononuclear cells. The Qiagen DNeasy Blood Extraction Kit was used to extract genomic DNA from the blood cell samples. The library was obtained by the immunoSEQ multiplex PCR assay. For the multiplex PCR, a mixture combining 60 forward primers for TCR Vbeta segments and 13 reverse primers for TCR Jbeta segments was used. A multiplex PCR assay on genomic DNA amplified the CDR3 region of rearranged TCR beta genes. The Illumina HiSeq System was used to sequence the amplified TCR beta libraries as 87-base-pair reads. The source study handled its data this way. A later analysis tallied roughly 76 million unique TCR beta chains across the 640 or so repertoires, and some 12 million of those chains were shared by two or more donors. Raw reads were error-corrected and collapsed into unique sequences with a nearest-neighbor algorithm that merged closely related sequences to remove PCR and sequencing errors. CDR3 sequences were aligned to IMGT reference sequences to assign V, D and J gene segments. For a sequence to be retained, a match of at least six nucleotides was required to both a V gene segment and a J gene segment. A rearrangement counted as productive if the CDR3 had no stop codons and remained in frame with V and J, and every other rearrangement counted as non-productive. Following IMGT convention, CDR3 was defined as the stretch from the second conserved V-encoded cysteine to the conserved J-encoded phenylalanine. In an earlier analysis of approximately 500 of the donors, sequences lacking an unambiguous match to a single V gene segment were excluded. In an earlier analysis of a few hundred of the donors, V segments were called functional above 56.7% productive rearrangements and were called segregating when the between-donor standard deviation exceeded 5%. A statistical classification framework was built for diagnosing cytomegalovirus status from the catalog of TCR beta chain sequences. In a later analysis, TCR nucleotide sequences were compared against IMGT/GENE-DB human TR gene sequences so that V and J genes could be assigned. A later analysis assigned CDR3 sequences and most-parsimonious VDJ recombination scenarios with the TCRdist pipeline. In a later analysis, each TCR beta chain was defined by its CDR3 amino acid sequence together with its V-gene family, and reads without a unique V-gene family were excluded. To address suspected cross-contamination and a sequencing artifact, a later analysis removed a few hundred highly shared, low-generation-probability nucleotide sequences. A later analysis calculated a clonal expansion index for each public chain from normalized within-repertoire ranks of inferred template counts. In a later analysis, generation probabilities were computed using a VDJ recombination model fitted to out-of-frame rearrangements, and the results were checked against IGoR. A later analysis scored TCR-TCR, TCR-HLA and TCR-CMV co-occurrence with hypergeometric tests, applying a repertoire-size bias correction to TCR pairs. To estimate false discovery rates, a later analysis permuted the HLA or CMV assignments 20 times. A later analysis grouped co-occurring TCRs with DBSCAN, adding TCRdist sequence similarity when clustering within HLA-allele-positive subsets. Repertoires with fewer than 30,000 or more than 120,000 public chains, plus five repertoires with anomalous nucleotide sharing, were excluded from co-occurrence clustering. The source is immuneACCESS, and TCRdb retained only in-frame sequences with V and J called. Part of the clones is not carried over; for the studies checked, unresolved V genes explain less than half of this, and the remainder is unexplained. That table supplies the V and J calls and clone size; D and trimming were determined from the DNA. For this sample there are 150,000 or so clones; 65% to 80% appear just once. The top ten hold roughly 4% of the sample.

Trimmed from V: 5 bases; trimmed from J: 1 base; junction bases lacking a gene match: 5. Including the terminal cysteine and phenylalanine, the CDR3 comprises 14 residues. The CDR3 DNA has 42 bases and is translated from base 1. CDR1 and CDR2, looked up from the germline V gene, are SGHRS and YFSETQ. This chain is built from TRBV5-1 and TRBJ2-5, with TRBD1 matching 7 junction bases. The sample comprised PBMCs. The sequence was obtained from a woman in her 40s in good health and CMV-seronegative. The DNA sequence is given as TGCGCCAGCAGGCGGACAGGAACCCAAGAGACCCAGTACTTC. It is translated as CASRRTGTQETQYF.